The text below deals with one T cell receptor beta chain. The data belong to a study of spatial heterogeneity in lung cancer. As to time point: blood at routine non-recurrence follow-up after resection. Tumor, nontumor lung or frozen PBMC supplied whole RNA, sequenced without sorting. One entry per CDR3 protein, called by TCRdb with MiXCR from the 5' RACE reads. This sample has 51,000 or so distinct CDR3 sequences, with around 7.7% found just once. The clonotype comes from a female donor with early-stage non-small cell lung cancer. Sequenced material: PBMCs, taken at follow-up.

The DNA for the CDR3 is TGTGCCAGCAGCCCGGTAGGGACAGGGAACGCAGATACGCAGTATTTT. It codes for CASSPVGTGNADTQYF. The chain combines TRBV7-2 with TRBJ2-3; 9 positions agree with TRBD1. Germline lookup yields CDR1 SGHTA and CDR2 FQGNSA. J lost 4 bases, V lost 5 bases, and 10 bases had no gene match. The CDR3 sequence is 16 residues long.